Following are 8 T cell receptor beta chains from one sample sequenced in a study of blood T cell repertoires in COVID-19. Assay used: immunoSEQ multiplex PCR; TCRdb lists only in-frame clones, some missing. This table has tens of thousands of clones, 80% to 90% appearing once. The sequenced material came from peripheral blood. The receptors stem from a man aged 45-65 years with COVID-19, enrolled during active disease.

The chain joins TRBV7-2 to TRBJ2-3; no reliable D call. The germline CDR1 and CDR2 sequences are SGHTA and FQGNSA. Trimming shortened V by 5 bases and J by 10 bases, and 13 bases separated the two germline ends. CDR3 length equals 12 residues. The CDR3 nucleotides are TGTGCCAGCAGCCTGGTGTTGGAGTCGCAGTATTTT. This codes for CASSLVLESQYF.

The chain recombines TRBV21-1 with TRBJ2-2; TRBD1 reflects the table's D call only, with no check against the DNA. TRBV21-1 is a pseudogene. The CDR3 length is 17 residues. The CDR3, as DNA: TGTGCCAGCAGCAAGAGGGGGATTTCCCTTAAGATCGGGGAGCTGTTTTTT. It translates to CASSKRGISLKIGELFF.

The chain uses TRBV6-5 and TRBJ2-2; a weak D match, TRBD1 (5 bases). V was cut by 7 bases and J by 2 bases, with 11 bases left in between. The CDR3 loop spans 14 amino acids. Germline V CDR1 and CDR2: MNHEY, SVGAGI. The DNA for the CDR3 is TGTGCCAGCATGGGGCAGGTTAACACCGGGGAGCTGTTTTTT. It specifies CASMGQVNTGELFF.

The rearrangement links TRBV5-4 to TRBJ1-4; TRBD1 might be the D (5 bases). Between the trimmed V and J ends, which lost 6 bases and 8 bases, there was a span of 14 bases. This CDR3 region has 13 residues. CDR1 and CDR2 from the germline V gene are SGHNT and YYREEE (reference sequence). This CDR3 reads CASTQGPGEKLFF. In DNA, the CDR3 is TGTGCCAGCACCCAGGGTCCTGGAGAAAAACTGTTTTTT.

V gene TRBV9 combines with J gene TRBJ2-1; tentatively, D is TRBD1 (5 bases). The CDR3 has 14 residues. Germline assignment: CDR1 SGDLS and CDR2 YYNGEE. Trimming stripped 0 bases from V and 7 bases from J, with 11 bases between. The CDR3 loop reads CASSVGGRANEQFF. The CDR3 nucleotides are TGTGCCAGCAGCGTAGGTGGCAGGGCGAATGAGCAGTTCTTC. Full variable domain (rest looked up from reference TRBV9 and TRBJ2-1): DSGVTQTPKHLITATGQRVTLRCSPRSGDLSVYWYQQSLDQGLQFLIQYYNGEERAKGNILERFSAQQFPDLHSELNLSSLELGDSALYFCASSVGGRANEQFFGPGTRLTVL.

The rearrangement joins TRBV25-1 to TRBJ1-5; D might be TRBD1 (5 bases). V was clipped by 1 base and J by 3 bases, with 13 bases between them. CDR1 and CDR2 from the germline V gene are MGHDK and SYGVNS. The CDR3 is 16 residues long. CDR3 protein: CASSESEGPPNQPQHF. CDR3 DNA: TGTGCCAGCAGTGAATCGGAGGGGCCCCCCAATCAGCCCCAGCATTTT.

V usage is TRBV4-2 and J usage is TRBJ1-4; a possible D gene is TRBD1 (6 bases). This CDR3 region has 17 residues. Between the trimmed V and J ends, which lost 0 bases and 10 bases, there was a span of 21 bases. The germline gives CDR1 LGHNA, CDR2 YNFKEQ. The CDR3 region has the DNA TGTGCCAGCAGCCAAGACGCCCGACAGGCAGAAATCGGAAAACTGTTTTTT. Translated: CASSQDARQAEIGKLFF.

The V call is TRBV7-2, the J call TRBJ2-1; maybe TRBD1 (7 bases). V lost 7 bases, J lost 6 bases, and 19 bases lay in between. The CDR3 spans 15 residues. From germline, CDR1 is SGHTA and CDR2 FQGNSA. The CDR3 reads CASTPQGGDGNEQFF. CDR3 sequence (DNA): TGTGCCAGCACCCCCCAGGGGGGCGACGGCAATGAGCAGTTCTTC.